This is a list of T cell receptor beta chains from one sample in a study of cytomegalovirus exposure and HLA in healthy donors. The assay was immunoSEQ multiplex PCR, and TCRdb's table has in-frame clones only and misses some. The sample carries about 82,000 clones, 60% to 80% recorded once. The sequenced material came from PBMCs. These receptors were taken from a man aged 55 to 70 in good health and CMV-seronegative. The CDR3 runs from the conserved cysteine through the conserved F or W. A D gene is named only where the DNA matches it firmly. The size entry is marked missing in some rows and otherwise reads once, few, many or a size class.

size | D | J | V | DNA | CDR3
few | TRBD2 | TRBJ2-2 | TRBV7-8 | TGTGCCAGCAGCTCTGGGGGACTAACGAACACCGGGGAGCTGTTTTTT | CASSSGGLTNTGELFF
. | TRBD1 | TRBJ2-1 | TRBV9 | TGTGCCAGCAGCAGGGACAGAGCCTACAATGAGCAGTTCTTC | CASSRDRAYNEQFF
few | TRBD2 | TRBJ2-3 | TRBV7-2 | TGTGCCAGCAGCCCCTCAGCGGGGGGGAACACAGATACGCAGTATTTT | CASSPSAGGNTDTQYF
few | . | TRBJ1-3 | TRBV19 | TGTGCCAGTAGTACACAGGGAGACGCAAGGAACACCATATATTTT | CASSTQGDARNTIYF
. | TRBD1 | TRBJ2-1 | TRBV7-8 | TGTGCCAGCAGTCGGGACAGGAGCTCCTACAATGAGCAGTTCTTC | CASSRDRSSYNEQFF
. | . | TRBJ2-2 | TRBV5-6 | TGTGCCAGCAGCTTGTTTCGGGAGTCGAACACCGGGGAGCTGTTTTTT | CASSLFRESNTGELFF
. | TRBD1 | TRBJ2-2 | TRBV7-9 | TGTGCCGGGGGGGACAGGGGACCCACCGGGGAGCTGTTTTTT | CAGGDRGPTGELFF
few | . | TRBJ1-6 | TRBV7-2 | TGTGCCAGCAGCCACCAACCCCCGACAGAAAATTCACCCCTCCACTTT | CASSHQPPTENSPLHF
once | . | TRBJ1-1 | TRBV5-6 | TGTGCCAGCAGCTTGGGGGGAAGGGGGACTGAAGCTTTCTTT | CASSLGGRGTEAFF
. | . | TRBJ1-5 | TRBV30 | TGTGCCTGGAGTATGGGGGGAGGTCAGCCCCAGCATTTT | CAWSMGGGQPQHF
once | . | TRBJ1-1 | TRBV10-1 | TGCGCCAGCAGTGACGGTGGGAACACTGAAGCTTTCTTT | CASSDGGNTEAFF
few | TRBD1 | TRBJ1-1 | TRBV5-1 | TGCGCCAGTAAGGACCGACAGGGGGCGACCGAAGCTTTCTTT | CASKDRQGATEAFF
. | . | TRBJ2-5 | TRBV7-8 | TGTGCCAGCAGATCCCAAAGGGGGACCCAGTACTTC | CASRSQRGTQYF
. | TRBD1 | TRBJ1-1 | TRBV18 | TGTGCCAGCTCATCCAGGGACAGGGCCAAATATGAAGCTTTCTTT | CASSSRDRAKYEAFF
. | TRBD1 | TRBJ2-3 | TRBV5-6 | TGTGCCAGCAGCTCCTCCGATAACAGGGGCCGGGCAGATACGCAGTATTTT | CASSSSDNRGRADTQYF
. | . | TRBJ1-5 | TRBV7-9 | TGTGCCAGCAGCGCAGTGAATCAGCCCCAGCATTTT | CASSAVNQPQHF
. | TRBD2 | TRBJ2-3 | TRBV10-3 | TGTGCCATATTAGCGGGGAGCACAGATACGCAGTATTTT | CAILAGSTDTQYF
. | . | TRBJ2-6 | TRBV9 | TGTGCCAGCAGCCCTTTTCTAGGCGCTGGGGCCAACGTCCTGACTTTC | CASSPFLGAGANVLTF
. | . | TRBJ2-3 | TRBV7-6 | TGTGCCAGCAGCCTAAGTTTCGGCACAGATACGCAGTATTTT | CASSLSFGTDTQYF
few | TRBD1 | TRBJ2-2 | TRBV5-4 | TGTGCCAGCAGCCCCACAGGGGGCGAAACCGGGGAGCTGTTTTTT | CASSPTGGETGELFF
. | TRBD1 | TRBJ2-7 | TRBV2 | TGTGCCAGCAGTCACCCCCGGGACAGGGTCTACTTC | CASSHPRDRVYF
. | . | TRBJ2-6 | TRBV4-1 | TGCGCCAGCAGCCAAGGTGCGTTGGTCTCTGGGGCCAACGTCCTGACTTTC | CASSQGALVSGANVLTF
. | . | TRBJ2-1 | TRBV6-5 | TGTGCCAGCAGTCGTCCCAGCGCGGCGGGGAATGAGCAGTTCTTC | CASSRPSAAGNEQFF
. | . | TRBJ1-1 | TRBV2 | TGTGCCAGCAGTGAACTGGGGGGTCAGAACACTGAAGCTTTCTTT | CASSELGGQNTEAFF
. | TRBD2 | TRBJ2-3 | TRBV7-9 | TGTGCCAGCAGCTCTAGCGGGGGTTCCCCGTCCGGGCAGTATTTT | CASSSSGGSPSGQYF
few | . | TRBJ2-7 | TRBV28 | TGTGCCAGCAGCCGGGGAGTCTTCACCTACGAGCAGTACTTC | CASSRGVFTYEQYF
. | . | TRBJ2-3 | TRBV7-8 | TGTGCCAGCAGCTTAGGGGAGGGCACAGATACGCAGTATTTT | CASSLGEGTDTQYF
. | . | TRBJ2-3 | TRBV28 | TGTGCCAGCATCAGGCCGTGGGGCGGAACAGATACGCAGTATTTT | CASIRPWGGTDTQYF
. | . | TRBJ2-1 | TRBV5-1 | TGCGCCAGCGATCTCGGGAGCGGGCCTCTTTCGGGCAATGAGCAGTTCTTC | CASDLGSGPLSGNEQFF
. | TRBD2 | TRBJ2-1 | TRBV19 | TGTGCCAGTAGTATAATAGGTGGCGGGAGCTCCTACAATGAGCAGTTCTTC | CASSIIGGGSSYNEQFF
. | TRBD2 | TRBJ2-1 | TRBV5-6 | TGTGCCAGCAGCTTGAGGACTAGCGGTTACAATGAGCAGTTCTTC | CASSLRTSGYNEQFF
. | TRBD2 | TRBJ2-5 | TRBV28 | TGTGCCAGCAGGCTAGCGGGCTTAGGGTTACAAGAGACCCAGTACTTC | CASRLAGLGLQETQYF
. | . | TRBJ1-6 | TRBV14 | TGTGCCAGCAGCCAAGACCTCCCCTTCACAGATTCACCCCTCCACTTT | CASSQDLPFTDSPLHF
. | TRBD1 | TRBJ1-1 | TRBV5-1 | TGCGCCGGACGACAGGGAACGAACACTGAAGCTTTCTTT | CAGRQGTNTEAFF
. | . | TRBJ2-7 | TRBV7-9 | TGTGCCAGCAGCTTGGCCCTGGACACGTCCTACGAGCAGTACTTC | CASSLALDTSYEQYF
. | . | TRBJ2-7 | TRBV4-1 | TGCGCCAGCAGCCAAGATAGGGGCGGGATTACCTACGAGCAGTACTTC | CASSQDRGGITYEQYF
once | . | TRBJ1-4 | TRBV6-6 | TGTGCCAGCAGCTCGAATGAAAAACTGTTTTTT | CASSSNEKLFF
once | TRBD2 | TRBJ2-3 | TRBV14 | TGTGCCAGCAGCCTGGGACTAGCCCGTAATACGCAGTATTTT | CASSLGLARNTQYF
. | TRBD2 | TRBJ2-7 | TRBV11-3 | TGTGCCAGCAGCTTAGGCGGGAGGGCCGGCGAGCAGTACTTC | CASSLGGRAGEQYF
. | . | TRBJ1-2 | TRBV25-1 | TGTGCCAGTTTAGGGACGGGGGGCGCGGATGGCTACACCTTC | CASLGTGGADGYTF
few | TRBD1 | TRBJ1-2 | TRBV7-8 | TGTGCCACCAAGCGTGGGACAGGGGATAGTGGCTACACCTTC | CATKRGTGDSGYTF
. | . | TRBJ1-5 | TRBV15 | TGTGCCACCAGCAGAGACAGGTCCTTCAATCAGCCCCAGCATTTT | CATSRDRSFNQPQHF
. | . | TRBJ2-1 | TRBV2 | TGTGCCAGCAGTCTAATCTGGAATGAGCAGTTCTTC | CASSLIWNEQFF
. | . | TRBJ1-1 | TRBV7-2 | TGTGCCAGCAGCTTTTCGGGAGGGGGCACTGAAGCTTTCTTT | CASSFSGGGTEAFF
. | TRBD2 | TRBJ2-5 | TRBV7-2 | TGTGCCAGCAGCTTATCTAGCGGGGAGACCCAGTACTTC | CASSLSSGETQYF
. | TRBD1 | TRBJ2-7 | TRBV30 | TGTGCCTGGAGCGGGACAGGGGCGGCCTACGAGCAGTACTTC | CAWSGTGAAYEQYF
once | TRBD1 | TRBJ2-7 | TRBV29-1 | TGCAGCGTTCCGGGACAGGGGCTCTACGAGCAGTACTTC | CSVPGQGLYEQYF
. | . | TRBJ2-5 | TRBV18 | TGTGCCAGCTCACCCGGAGGGGAGACCCAGTACTTC | CASSPGGETQYF
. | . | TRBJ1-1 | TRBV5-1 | TGCGCCAGCAGCTTAGCGCAAGACGCTGAAGCTTTCTTT | CASSLAQDAEAFF
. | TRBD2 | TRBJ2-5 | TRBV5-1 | TGCGCCAGCAGCTTGGTTCTAGCGGGGGACCAAGAGACCCAGTACTTC | CASSLVLAGDQETQYF
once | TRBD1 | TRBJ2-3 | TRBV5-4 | TGTGCCAGCAGCTTGGACAGGGGGAGTAAGGATACGCAGTATTTT | CASSLDRGSKDTQYF
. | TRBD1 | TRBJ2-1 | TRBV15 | TGTGCCACCAGCAGAGACCCGGGGACAGGGGCAATCAATGAGCAGTTCTTC | CATSRDPGTGAINEQFF
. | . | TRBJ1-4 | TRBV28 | TGTGCCAGCAGTTTCCCAGGGCAAGGCGAAAAACTGTTTTTT | CASSFPGQGEKLFF
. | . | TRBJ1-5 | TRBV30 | TGTGCCTGGAGTTTCGGGAGGGGCAATCAGCCCCAGCATTTT | CAWSFGRGNQPQHF
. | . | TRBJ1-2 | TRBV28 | TGTGCCAGCAGTACAGGGAAGTTTAACTATGGCTACACCTTC | CASSTGKFNYGYTF
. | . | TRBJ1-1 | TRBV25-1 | TGTGCCAGCAGTGATAAGCCTCAAATGGAAGCTTTCTTT | CASSDKPQMEAFF
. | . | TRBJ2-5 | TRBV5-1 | TGCGCCAGCAGCTTGTCCTTCGTCGAGGAGACCCAGTACTTC | CASSLSFVEETQYF